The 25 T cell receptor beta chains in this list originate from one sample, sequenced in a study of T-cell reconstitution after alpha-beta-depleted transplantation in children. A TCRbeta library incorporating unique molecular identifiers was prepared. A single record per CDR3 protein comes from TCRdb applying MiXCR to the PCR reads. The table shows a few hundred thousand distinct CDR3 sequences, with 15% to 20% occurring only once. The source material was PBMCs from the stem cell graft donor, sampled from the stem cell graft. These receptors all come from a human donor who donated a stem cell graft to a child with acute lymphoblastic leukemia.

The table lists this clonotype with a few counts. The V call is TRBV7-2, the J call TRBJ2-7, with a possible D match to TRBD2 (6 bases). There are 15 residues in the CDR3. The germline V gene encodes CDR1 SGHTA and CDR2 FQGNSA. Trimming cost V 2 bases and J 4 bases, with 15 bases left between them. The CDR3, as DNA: TGTGCCAGCAGCTTACGGTGGGAGGCCTCTTACGAGCAGTACTTC. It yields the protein CASSLRWEASYEQYF. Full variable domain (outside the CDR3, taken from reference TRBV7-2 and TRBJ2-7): GAGVSQSPSNKVTEKGKDVELRCDPISGHTALYWYRQSLGQGLEFLIYFQGNSAPDKSGLPSDRFSAERTGGSVSTLTIQRTQQEDSAVYLCASSLRWEASYEQYFGPGTRLTVT.

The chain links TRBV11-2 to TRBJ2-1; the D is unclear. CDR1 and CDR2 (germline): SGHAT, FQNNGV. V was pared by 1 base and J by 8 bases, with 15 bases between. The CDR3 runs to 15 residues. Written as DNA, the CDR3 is TGTGCCAGCAGCTTAGGTGGTCGGGCTAGGGATGAGCAGTTCTTC. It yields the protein CASSLGGRARDEQFF.

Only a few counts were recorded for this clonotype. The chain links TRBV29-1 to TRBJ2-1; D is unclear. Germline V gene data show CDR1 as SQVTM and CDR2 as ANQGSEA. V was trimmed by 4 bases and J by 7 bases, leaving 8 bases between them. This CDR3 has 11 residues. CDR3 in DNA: TGCAGCGTTGCGCTGGGGAATGAGCAGTTCTTC. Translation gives CSVALGNEQFF.

DNA for the CDR3: TGTGCCAGCAGGGCCCGGACAGATAGCAATCAGCCCCAGCATTTT. This gives the protein CASRARTDSNQPQHF. The V gene is TRBV2, the J gene TRBJ1-5; TRBD1 is a possible D gene (6 bases). Germline V gene sequence: CDR1 SNHLY, CDR2 FYNNEI. V lost 6 bases and J 0 bases, leaving 12 bases between the germline ends. CDR3 length equals 15 residues.

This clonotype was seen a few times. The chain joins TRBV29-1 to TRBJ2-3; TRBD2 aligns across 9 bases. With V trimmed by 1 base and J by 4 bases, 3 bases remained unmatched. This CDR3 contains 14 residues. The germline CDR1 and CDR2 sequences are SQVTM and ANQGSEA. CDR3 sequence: CSVEGSGRADTQYF. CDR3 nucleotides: TGCAGCGTTGAAGGTAGCGGGAGAGCAGATACGCAGTATTTT.

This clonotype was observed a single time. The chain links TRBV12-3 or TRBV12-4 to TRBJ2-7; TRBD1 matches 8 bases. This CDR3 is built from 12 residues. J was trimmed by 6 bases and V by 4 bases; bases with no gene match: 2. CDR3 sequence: CASSWDRSEQYF. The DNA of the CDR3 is TGTGCCAGCAGTTGGGACAGGAGCGAGCAGTACTTC.

The DNA of the CDR3 is TGTGCCAGCAGCCGGGGACAGGAGAACACCGGGGAGCTGTTTTTT. Amino acid sequence: CASSRGQENTGELFF. The rearrangement joins TRBV7-9 to TRBJ2-2; 8 bases are shared with TRBD1. CDR3 length: 15 amino acids. Germline CDR1 SEHNR, CDR2 FQNEAQ (reference sequence). V shed 5 bases and J 1 base; nucleotides not matched to a gene: 3.

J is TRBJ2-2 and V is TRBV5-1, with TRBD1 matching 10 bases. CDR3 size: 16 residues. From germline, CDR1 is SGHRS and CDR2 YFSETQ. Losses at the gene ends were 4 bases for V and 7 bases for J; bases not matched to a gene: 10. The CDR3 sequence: CASSPGQGGVVGELFF. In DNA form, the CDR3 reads TGCGCCAGCAGCCCCGGACAGGGGGGCGTTGTCGGGGAGCTGTTTTTT.

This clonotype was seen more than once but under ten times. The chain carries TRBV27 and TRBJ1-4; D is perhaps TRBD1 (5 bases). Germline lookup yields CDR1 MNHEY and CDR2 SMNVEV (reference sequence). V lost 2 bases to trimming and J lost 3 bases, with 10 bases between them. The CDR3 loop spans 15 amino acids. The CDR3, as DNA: TGTGCCAGCAGTTTAGTGGGACGTGCTAATGAAAAACTGTTTTTT. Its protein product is CASSLVGRANEKLFF.

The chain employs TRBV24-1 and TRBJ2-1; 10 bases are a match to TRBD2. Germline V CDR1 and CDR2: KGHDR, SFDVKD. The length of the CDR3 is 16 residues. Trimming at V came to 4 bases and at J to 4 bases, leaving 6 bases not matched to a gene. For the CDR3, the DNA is TGTGCCACCAGTGACGGCGGACTAGCGGAATACAATGAGCAGTTCTTC. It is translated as CATSDGGLAEYNEQFF.

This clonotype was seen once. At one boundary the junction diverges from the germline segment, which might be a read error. CDR3: CATSPGGNGYEQYF. The CDR3 DNA is TGTGCCACCAGCCCCGGTGGGAATGGCTACGAGCAGTACTTC. V gene TRBV9 combines with J gene TRBJ2-7; D unresolved. The germline gives CDR1 SGDLS, CDR2 YYNGEE. This CDR3 is 14 amino acids long. Combining the CDR3 with reference TRBV9 and TRBJ2-7 gives the whole variable domain DSGVTQTPKHLITATGQRVTLRCSPRSGDLSVYWYQQSLDQGLQFLIQYYNGEERAKGNILERFSAQQFPDLHSELNLSSLELGDSALYFCATSPGGNGYEQYFGPGTRLTVT.

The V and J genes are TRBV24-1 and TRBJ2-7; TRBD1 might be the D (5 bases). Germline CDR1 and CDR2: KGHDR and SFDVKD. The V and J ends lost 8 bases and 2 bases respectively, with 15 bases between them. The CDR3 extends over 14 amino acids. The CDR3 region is CATNTGRVAYEQYF. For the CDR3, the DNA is TGTGCCACCAACACGGGCAGGGTGGCCTACGAGCAGTACTTC.

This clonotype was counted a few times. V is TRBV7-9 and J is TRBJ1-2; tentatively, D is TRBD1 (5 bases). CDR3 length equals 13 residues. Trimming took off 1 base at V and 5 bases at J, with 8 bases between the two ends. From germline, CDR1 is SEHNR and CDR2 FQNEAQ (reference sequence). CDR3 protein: CASSLVPGYGYTF. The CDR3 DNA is TGTGCCAGCAGCTTAGTACCAGGGTATGGCTACACCTTC.

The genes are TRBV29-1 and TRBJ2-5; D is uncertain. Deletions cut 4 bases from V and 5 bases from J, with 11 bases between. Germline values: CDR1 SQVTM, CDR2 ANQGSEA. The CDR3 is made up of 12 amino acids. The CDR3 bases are TGCAGCGTTGCCCCCTGGCGGGAGACCCAGTACTTC. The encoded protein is CSVAPWRETQYF.

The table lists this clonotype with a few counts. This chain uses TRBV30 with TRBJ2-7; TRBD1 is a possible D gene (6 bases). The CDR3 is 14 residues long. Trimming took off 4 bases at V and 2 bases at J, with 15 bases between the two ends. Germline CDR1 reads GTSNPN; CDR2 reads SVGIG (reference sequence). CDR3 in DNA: TGTGCCTGGAAAACAGGGTTACTTACCTACGAGCAGTACTTC. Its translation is CAWKTGLLTYEQYF.

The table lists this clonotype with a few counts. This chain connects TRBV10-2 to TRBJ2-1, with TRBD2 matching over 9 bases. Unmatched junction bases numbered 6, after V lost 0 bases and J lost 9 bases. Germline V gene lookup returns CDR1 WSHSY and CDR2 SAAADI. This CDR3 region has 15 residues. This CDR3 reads CASSESSGRSIEQFF. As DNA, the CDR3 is TGCGCCAGCAGTGAGTCTAGCGGGAGATCGATTGAGCAGTTCTTC.

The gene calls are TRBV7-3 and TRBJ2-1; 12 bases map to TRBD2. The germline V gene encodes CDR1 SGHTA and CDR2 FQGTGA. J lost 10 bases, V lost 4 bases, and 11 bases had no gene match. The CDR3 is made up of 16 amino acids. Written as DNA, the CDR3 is TGTGCCAGCAGCTCAATTCCTGCTAGCGGGAGGGACGAGCAGTTCTTC. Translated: CASSSIPASGRDEQFF.

The CDR3 DNA reads TGTGCCGGACGGGCTCCGCCCAATGAGCAGTTCTTC. It translates to CAGRAPPNEQFF. The chain uses TRBV7-9 and TRBJ2-1; no clear D. Trimming took off 11 bases at V and 6 bases at J, with 14 bases between the two ends. The germline gives CDR1 SEHNR, CDR2 FQNEAQ (reference sequence). The CDR3 length is 12 residues. The variable domain in full, completed from reference TRBV7-9 and TRBJ2-1, reads DTGVSQNPRHKITKRGQNVTFRCDPISEHNRLYWYRQTLGQGPEFLTYFQNEAQLEKSRLLSDRFSAERPKGSFSTLEIQRTEQGDSAMYLCAGRAPPNEQFFGPGTRLTVL.

CDR3 in DNA: TGTGCCAGCAGCGTAGGACTAGCCGCTGGTGAGCAGTTCTTC. Protein sequence: CASSVGLAAGEQFF. This rearrangement joins TRBV9 to TRBJ2-1; 7 bases map to TRBD2. J was trimmed by 9 bases and V by 0 bases; bases with no gene match: 6. Germline-derived CDR1 and CDR2 are SGDLS and YYNGEE. The CDR3 is made up of 14 amino acids.

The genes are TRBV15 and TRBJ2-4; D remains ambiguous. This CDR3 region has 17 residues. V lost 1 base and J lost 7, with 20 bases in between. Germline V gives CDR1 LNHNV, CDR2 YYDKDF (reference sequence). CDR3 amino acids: CATSRARTVWPGNIQYF. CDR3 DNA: TGTGCCACCAGCAGAGCTCGGACCGTTTGGCCGGGTAACATTCAGTACTTC.

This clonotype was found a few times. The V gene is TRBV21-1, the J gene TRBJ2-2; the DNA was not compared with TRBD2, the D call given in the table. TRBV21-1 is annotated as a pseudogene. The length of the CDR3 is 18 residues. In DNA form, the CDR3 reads TGTGCCAGCAGCAAAGCTGGAGGACGCCGGGCGAACACCGGGGAGCTGTTTTTT. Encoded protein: CASSKAGGRRANTGELFF.

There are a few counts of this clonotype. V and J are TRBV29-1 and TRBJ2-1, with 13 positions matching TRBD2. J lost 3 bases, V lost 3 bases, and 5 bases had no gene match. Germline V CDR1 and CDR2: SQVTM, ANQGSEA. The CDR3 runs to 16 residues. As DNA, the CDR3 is TGCAGCGTTGAGAGACTAGCGGGAGGTAACTACAATGAGCAGTTCTTC. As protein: CSVERLAGGNYNEQFF.

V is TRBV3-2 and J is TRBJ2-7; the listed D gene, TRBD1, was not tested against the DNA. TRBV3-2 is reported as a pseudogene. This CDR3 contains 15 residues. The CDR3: CACSQDRDRATRQYF. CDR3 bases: TGTGCCTGCAGCCAAGATCGAGACAGGGCTACGAGGCAGTACTTC.

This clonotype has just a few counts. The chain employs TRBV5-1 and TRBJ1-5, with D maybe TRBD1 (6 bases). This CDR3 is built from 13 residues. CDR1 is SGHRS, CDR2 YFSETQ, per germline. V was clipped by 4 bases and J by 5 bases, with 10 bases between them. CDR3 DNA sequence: TGCGCCAGCAGCGGGGGGGGCCATCAGCCCCAGCATTTT. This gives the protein CASSGGGHQPQHF. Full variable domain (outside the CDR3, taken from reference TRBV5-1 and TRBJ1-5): KAGVTQTPRYLIKTRGQQVTLSCSPISGHRSVSWYQQTPGQGLQFLFEYFSETQRNKGNFPGRFSGRQFSNSRSEMNVSTLELGDSALYLCASSGGGHQPQHFGDGTRLSIL.

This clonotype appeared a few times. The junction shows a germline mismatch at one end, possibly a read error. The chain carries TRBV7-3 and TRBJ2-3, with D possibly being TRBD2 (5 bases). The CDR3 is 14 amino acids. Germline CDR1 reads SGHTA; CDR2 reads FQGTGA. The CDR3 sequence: CATSGNPSTDTQYF. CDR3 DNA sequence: TGTGCCACCAGCGGAAACCCAAGCACAGATACGCAGTATTTT.